This is a list of T cell receptor beta chains from one sample in a study of cytomegalovirus exposure and HLA in healthy donors. The method was immunoSEQ multiplex PCR; TCRdb's version includes in-frame clones alone and lacks a portion of them. This sample carries roughly 190,000 clones, 87% of them seen once, and the ten largest clones take roughly 1.3%. Material: PBMCs. The receptors stem from a man aged 25 to 40 in good health and CMV-seronegative. The CDR3 runs from the conserved cysteine through the conserved F or W. A D gene is named only where the DNA matches it firmly. Only some rows state a clone size, as once, few, many or a class for expanded clones.

d_call,v_call,j_call,clone_size,cdr3_aa,cdr3_nt
TRBD2,TRBV28,TRBJ2-3,once,CASSLYSGGSTDTQYF,TGTGCCAGCAGTTTATATAGCGGGGGGAGCACAGATACGCAGTATTTT
TRBD1,TRBV29-1,TRBJ2-2,NA,CSVRQGVTGELFF,TGCAGCGTTCGACAGGGGGTTACCGGGGAGCTGTTTTTT
TRBD1,TRBV2,TRBJ2-5,NA,CASSEMQGVETQYF,TGTGCCAGCAGTGAGATGCAGGGGGTTGAGACCCAGTACTTC
NA,TRBV28,TRBJ2-7,NA,CASRSTDYEQYF,TGTGCCAGCCGTTCCACAGACTACGAGCAGTACTTC
NA,TRBV7-2,TRBJ2-7,NA,CASSPERGAASYEQYF,TGTGCCAGCAGCCCGGAACGGGGGGCGGCGAGCTACGAGCAGTACTTC
NA,TRBV29-1,TRBJ2-1,NA,CSAAVSSYNEQFF,TGCAGCGCCGCCGTTTCGAGTTACAATGAGCAGTTCTTC
TRBD1,TRBV2,TRBJ2-5,NA,CASSGTGAETQYF,TGTGCCAGCAGTGGGACAGGCGCAGAGACCCAGTACTTC
TRBD2,TRBV6-5,TRBJ2-7,NA,CASSYYPSGTPTTQYF,TGTGCCAGCAGTTACTATCCTAGCGGGACCCCTACGACGCAGTACTTC
NA,TRBV5-8,TRBJ1-2,NA,CASSTSGHRSYGYTF,TGTGCCAGCAGCACGTCGGGACACCGCTCCTATGGCTACACCTTC
TRBD1,TRBV6-1,TRBJ1-4,few,CASILQGRNEKLFF,TGTGCCAGCATTCTACAGGGGAGGAATGAAAAACTGTTTTTT
NA,TRBV29-1,TRBJ1-2,NA,CSASGILGQRIPYVYTF,TGCAGCGCCTCCGGGATCCTAGGCCAGAGGATCCCGTATGTCTACACCTTC
NA,TRBV5-4,TRBJ2-3,NA,CASSGGGGGTDTQYF,TGTGCCAGCAGCGGAGGGGGAGGGGGCACAGATACGCAGTATTTT
NA,TRBV6-6,TRBJ1-1,NA,CASSQGVEAFF,TGTGCCAGCAGCCAAGGGGTGGAAGCTTTCTTT
TRBD1,TRBV7-8,TRBJ2-7,NA,CASSTPQGSDSYEQYF,TGTGCCAGCAGCACCCCACAGGGGTCGGACTCCTACGAGCAGTACTTC
TRBD2,TRBV5-1,TRBJ2-2,NA,CASSEREAGELFF,TGCGCCAGCAGCGAGCGGGAGGCCGGGGAGCTGTTTTTT
NA,TRBV7-9,TRBJ2-5,once,CASSLAQAPKTQYF,TGTGCCAGCAGCTTAGCACAGGCCCCTAAGACCCAGTACTTC
TRBD1,TRBV11-2,TRBJ2-1,NA,CASSEDRGAYNEQFF,TGTGCCAGCAGCGAGGACAGGGGTGCCTACAATGAGCAGTTCTTC
NA,TRBV30,TRBJ1-3,NA,CAWSVGGNTIYF,TGTGCCTGGAGTGTCGGCGGCAACACCATATATTTT
NA,TRBV19,TRBJ1-2,NA,CATGQIGAGGYTF,TGTGCCACCGGACAAATTGGGGCTGGTGGCTACACCTTC
TRBD2,TRBV18,TRBJ2-7,NA,CASSPPGGGERGYEQYF,TGTGCCAGCTCACCACCTGGGGGGGGAGAACGAGGCTACGAGCAGTACTTC
NA,TRBV7-6,TRBJ1-6,NA,CASSLRSGNYNSPLHF,TGTGCCAGCAGCTTACGAAGCGGAAACTATAATTCACCCCTCCACTTT
NA,TRBV6-1,TRBJ2-7,NA,CASSDRAGYEQYF,TGTGCCAGCAGTGACCGGGCGGGATACGAGCAGTACTTC
NA,TRBV29-1,TRBJ1-2,NA,CSVEEQAVGYTF,TGCAGCGTTGAAGAACAGGCGGTTGGCTACACCTTC
NA,TRBV6-1,TRBJ1-2,NA,CASLTGQGGYTF,TGTGCCAGCTTAACAGGCCAGGGCGGCTACACCTTC
NA,TRBV29-1,TRBJ2-5,NA,CSVEGQAGETQYF,TGCAGCGTTGAAGGACAGGCAGGGGAGACCCAGTACTTC
TRBD1,TRBV28,TRBJ2-7,NA,CASRQGPYEQYF,TGTGCCAGCCGACAGGGACCCTACGAGCAGTACTTC
TRBD1,TRBV5-4,TRBJ1-4,NA,CASSFSQGATNEKLFF,TGTGCCAGCAGCTTTTCCCAGGGGGCAACTAATGAAAAACTGTTTTTT
NA,TRBV28,TRBJ2-2,NA,CASSFGGSHTGELFF,TGTGCCAGCAGTTTCGGAGGGTCACACACCGGGGAGCTGTTTTTT
NA,TRBV6-5,TRBJ1-5,NA,CASSSLGARNQPQHF,TGTGCCAGCAGTTCCTTGGGGGCAAGGAATCAGCCCCAGCATTTT
NA,TRBV5-1,TRBJ2-5,NA,CASSWRTVDKETQYF,TGCGCCAGCAGCTGGAGGACAGTAGATAAAGAGACCCAGTACTTC
TRBD1,TRBV28,TRBJ2-1,NA,CASRSLQGLGSYNEQFF,TGTGCCAGCAGAAGTTTACAGGGGTTGGGCTCCTACAATGAGCAGTTCTTC
NA,TRBV4-1,TRBJ2-3,NA,CASRDRGHITDTQYF,TGCGCCAGCAGGGACAGAGGACACATCACGGATACGCAGTATTTT
TRBD1,TRBV7-2,TRBJ2-5,NA,CASSSDRQGGGYF,TGTGCCAGCAGCTCCGATAGACAGGGTGGAGGGTACTTC
TRBD1,TRBV6-5,TRBJ2-2,NA,CASSSGQGGGELFF,TGTGCCAGCAGTTCGGGACAGGGGGGCGGGGAGCTGTTTTTT
TRBD2,TRBV4-1,TRBJ2-1,NA,CASSQGLGLAGDNEQFF,TGCGCCAGCAGCCAAGGCCTCGGACTAGCGGGGGACAATGAGCAGTTCTTC
TRBD1,TRBV4-3,TRBJ2-6,NA,CASSQGVTGQSGANVLTF,TGCGCCAGCAGCCAAGGGGTGACAGGGCAATCTGGGGCCAACGTCCTGACTTTC
TRBD1,TRBV19,TRBJ1-5,NA,CASGQGASQPQHF,TGTGCTTCGGGACAGGGGGCGTCTCAGCCCCAGCATTTT
NA,TRBV7-8,TRBJ1-3,NA,CASSLRLRDRSGGNTIYF,TGTGCCAGCAGCTTACGCCTACGCGACAGGTCTGGTGGAAACACCATATATTTT
NA,TRBV28,TRBJ2-3,NA,CASSLGWVTGASTDTQYF,TGTGCCAGCAGTTTGGGGTGGGTGACGGGAGCTAGCACAGATACGCAGTATTTT
NA,TRBV6-5,TRBJ1-3,NA,CASSPTGGGNTIYF,TGTGCCAGCAGTCCGACGGGAGGTGGGAACACCATATATTTT
NA,TRBV2,TRBJ2-3,NA,CASSVGPYTQYF,TGTGCCAGCAGTGTGGGGCCATATACGCAGTATTTT
NA,TRBV5-1,TRBJ2-3,NA,CASSLGGYKRGTDTQYF,TGCGCCAGCAGCTTAGGAGGATACAAGAGAGGCACAGATACGCAGTATTTT
NA,TRBV6-6,TRBJ1-1,NA,CASSYGHARVNTEAFF,TGTGCCAGCAGTTATGGACACGCCCGTGTGAACACTGAAGCTTTCTTT
NA,TRBV18,TRBJ1-4,few,CASSSRPLFATNEKLFF,TGTGCCAGCTCATCACGGCCGCTTTTTGCAACTAATGAAAAACTGTTTTTT
TRBD1,TRBV29-1,TRBJ2-3,NA,CSVEVVDRGADTQYF,TGCAGCGTTGAAGTTGTGGACAGGGGAGCAGATACGCAGTATTTT
NA,TRBV5-1,TRBJ1-6,NA,CASSLEVRTNSPLHF,TGCGCCAGCAGCTTGGAAGTTCGAACAAATTCACCCCTCCACTTT
NA,TRBV5-1,TRBJ2-3,NA,CASSSSTDTQYF,TGCGCCAGCAGCTCTAGCACAGATACGCAGTATTTT
NA,TRBV6-5,TRBJ2-5,NA,CASSYGGGRQETQYF,TGTGCCAGCAGTTACGGGGGGGGGCGGCAAGAGACCCAGTACTTC
NA,TRBV5-4,TRBJ2-1,NA,CASSDGTLYNEQFF,TGTGCCAGCAGCGACGGGACACTTTACAATGAGCAGTTCTTC
NA,TRBV6-5,TRBJ2-7,NA,CASSYGGGSYEQYF,TGTGCCAGCAGTTACGGCGGAGGATCCTACGAGCAGTACTTC
TRBD2,TRBV20-1,TRBJ2-7,NA,CSAMSGRQYF,TGCAGTGCAATGAGCGGGAGGCAATACTTC
TRBD2,TRBV6-5,TRBJ2-2,NA,CASSRVGRGDGELFF,TGTGCCAGCAGTAGAGTGGGGCGGGGGGACGGGGAGCTGTTTTTT
TRBD2,TRBV10-3,TRBJ2-1,NA,CAISEGGSGANEQFF,TGTGCCATCAGTGAAGGCGGGAGTGGGGCCAATGAGCAGTTCTTC
TRBD1,TRBV6-1,TRBJ1-4,NA,CASVGRTGTNEKLFF,TGTGCCAGCGTTGGCAGGACAGGTACTAATGAAAAACTGTTTTTT
NA,TRBV4-1,TRBJ1-2,NA,CASSQEGSSYGYTF,TGCGCCAGCAGCCAAGAGGGCAGCTCCTATGGCTACACCTTC